Presented here are 30 T cell receptor beta chains from one specimen sequenced in a study of Ad26.COV2.S vaccination and SARS-CoV-2 variants. Treatment denoted: roughly 20 received Ad26.COV2.S at low or high dose, single or two shots; about 5 received placebo; per-sample allocation not given. Day 63 following the first vaccine or placebo injection was when the samples were taken. Repertoires were generated with immunoSEQ multiplex PCR, while TCRdb's copy carries only in-frame clones and drops some. The sample lists under 550,000 clones; approximately 92% were seen once. This specimen consisted of peripheral blood, obtained in a trial of Ad26.COV2.S vaccine versus placebo. These receptors all stem from a person aged 18-65 years who received the Ad26.COV2.S COVID-19 vaccine or a placebo.

V and J are TRBV30 and TRBJ2-7; D gene unclear. Between the trimmed V and J ends, which lost 4 bases and 6 bases, there was a span of 10 bases. Germline V lookup: CDR1 GTSNPN, CDR2 SVGIG (reference sequence). The CDR3 has 11 amino acids. The CDR3: CAWNSLSEQYF. The CDR3 bases are TGTGCCTGGAACTCACTAAGCGAGCAGTACTTC.

The rearrangement links TRBV6-5 to TRBJ2-1; TRBD2 is a possible D gene (6 bases). Germline V lookup: CDR1 MNHEY, CDR2 SVGAGI. Trimming left V 3 bases short and J 6 bases short, with 9 bases between. The CDR3 is 13 residues long. The CDR3 here is CASSYGGTNEQFF. Here the CDR3 DNA reads TGTGCCAGCAGTTATGGCGGGACCAATGAGCAGTTCTTC.

The chain employs TRBV6-5 and TRBJ2-7; unclear D gene. The CDR3 runs 14 residues. Trimming stripped 5 bases from V and 0 bases from J, with 11 bases between. CDR1 and CDR2 from the germline V gene are MNHEY and SVGAGI. CDR3 amino acids: CASSPRRSSYEQYF. The CDR3 bases are TGTGCCAGCAGTCCCCGACGGAGCTCCTACGAGCAGTACTTC.

The rearrangement joins TRBV30 to TRBJ1-2; D uncertain. Trimming pared 0 bases from V and 2 bases from J, leaving 4 bases between. The CDR3 extends over 12 amino acids. CDR1 GTSNPN and CDR2 SVGIG come from the germline V gene (reference sequence). The DNA for the CDR3 is TGTGCCTGGAGTGTACAGAACTATGGCTACACCTTC. This codes for CAWSVQNYGYTF.

The chain employs TRBV7-2 and TRBJ2-5; D is uncertain. Germline CDR1 SGHTA, CDR2 FQGNSA. The V and J ends lost 2 bases and 5 bases respectively, with 12 bases between them. The CDR3 is 14 amino acids. CDR3 amino acids: CASSLSRWRETQYF. The CDR3 DNA follows: TGTGCCAGCAGCTTATCTCGGTGGCGGGAGACCCAGTACTTC.

The table lists this clone with a count of one. The chain is built from TRBV11-2 and TRBJ2-7, with 9 positions matching TRBD1. The CDR3 spans 14 residues. J gave up 4 bases and V 5 bases, and 6 bases lay outside the gene matches. Looked up from germline, CDR1 is SGHAT and CDR2 is FQNNGV. CDR3 sequence: CASSTGQGVYEQYF. The CDR3 DNA is TGTGCCAGCAGCACGGGACAGGGAGTATACGAGCAGTACTTC.

This clone was found once. The chain carries TRBV4-3 and TRBJ2-2, with D tentatively TRBD2 (7 bases). Germline CDR1 LGHNA, CDR2 YSLEER. Between the trimmed V and J ends, which lost 8 bases and 5 bases, there was a span of 21 bases. CDR3 length equals 16 residues. DNA for the CDR3: TGCGCCAGCCGTGAAGGGGGGGCTCTAAGTACCGGGGAGCTGTTTTTT. This codes for CASREGGALSTGELFF.

V gene TRBV19 combines with J gene TRBJ1-1, with 8 bases identical to TRBD1. J lost 5 bases, V lost 4 bases, and 12 bases had no gene match. CDR3 length: 16 residues. The germline V gene encodes CDR1 LNHDA and CDR2 SQIVND (reference sequence). The CDR3 coding sequence is TGTGCCAGTAGTACCTATCAACAGGGGGGGAAGACTGAAGCTTTCTTT. Amino acid sequence: CASSTYQQGGKTEAFF. Filled out from reference TRBV19 and TRBJ1-1, the complete variable domain reads DGGITQSPKYLFRKEGQNVTLSCEQNLNHDAMYWYRQDPGQGLRLIYYSQIVNDFQKGDIAEGYSVSREKKESFPLTVTSAQKNPTAFYLCASSTYQQGGKTEAFFGQGTRLTVV.

The rearrangement joins TRBV10-3 to TRBJ1-1, with TRBD1 as a possible D gene (5 bases). Deletions cut 6 bases from V and 0 bases from J, with 14 bases between. CDR3 size: 15 residues. Looked up from germline, CDR1 is ENHRY and CDR2 is SYGVKD. CDR3 region: CAIRLQGTLNTEAFF. CDR3 coding DNA: TGTGCCATCAGACTTCAGGGCACCCTGAACACTGAAGCTTTCTTT.

V is TRBV7-9 and J is TRBJ2-2; D gene ambiguous. CDR3 length: 16 residues. CDR1 and CDR2 from the germline V gene are SEHNR and FQNEAQ (reference sequence). V lost 1 base and J lost 3, with 12 bases in between. CDR3 protein: CASSLVDPHYTGELFF. The DNA of the CDR3 is TGTGCCAGCAGCTTAGTGGATCCACACTACACCGGGGAGCTGTTTTTT.

V and J are TRBV12-3 or TRBV12-4 and TRBJ2-7; 11 bases are a match to TRBD1. The trim removed 5 bases at V and 7 bases at J, leaving 4 bases unmatched. The CDR3 extends over 13 amino acids. CDR3 loop: CASSGQGAREQYF. CDR3 in DNA: TGTGCCAGCAGTGGACAGGGGGCAAGGGAGCAGTACTTC.

The CDR3 loop reads CASRSGGSTDTQYF. The CDR3 bases are TGTGCCAGCCGGAGTGGCGGGAGCACAGATACGCAGTATTTT. The chain couples TRBV2 to TRBJ2-3, with D perhaps matching TRBD2 (5 bases). The germline V and J ends were trimmed by 8 bases and 0 bases, with 12 bases remaining between them. The CDR3 is made up of 14 amino acids. Germline V CDR1 and CDR2: SNHLY, FYNNEI.

The chain has TRBV9 and TRBJ1-5; D might be TRBD1 (5 bases). Germline V gene sequence: CDR1 SGDLS, CDR2 YYNGEE. V lost 0 bases and J lost 4, with 5 bases in between. The CDR3 spans 13 residues. The CDR3 DNA follows: TGTGCCAGCAGCGTAGGACAGAATCAGCCCCAGCATTTT. Amino acid sequence: CASSVGQNQPQHF.

The chain uses TRBV28 and TRBJ2-1; 7 bases agree with TRBD1. The V gene's germline CDR1 is MDHEN and CDR2 SYDVKM. Trimming cost V 5 bases and J 3 bases; bases outside gene matches: 10. The CDR3 is 16 residues long. CDR3 residues: CASSQNRGRLYNEQFF. The CDR3 DNA follows: TGTGCCAGCAGTCAGAACAGGGGCCGCCTCTACAATGAGCAGTTCTTC. Using reference TRBV28 and TRBJ2-1 for the parts outside the CDR3, the full variable domain is DVKVTQSSRYLVKRTGEKVFLECVQDMDHENMFWYRQDPGLGLRLIYFSYDVKMKEKGDIPEGYSVSREKKERFSLILESASTNQTSMYLCASSQNRGRLYNEQFFGPGTRLTVL.

The chain carries TRBV9 and TRBJ2-5; a weak D match, TRBD2 (6 bases). Trimming took 3 bases from V and 2 from J, leaving 20 bases between them. The CDR3 is 17 residues long. CDR1 SGDLS and CDR2 YYNGEE come from the germline V gene. The CDR3 is CASSAGGSGGFQETQYF. In DNA form, the CDR3 reads TGTGCCAGCAGCGCCGGCGGTAGCGGCGGCTTTCAAGAGACCCAGTACTTC.

The chain recombines TRBV28 with TRBJ2-7; 11 bases match TRBD2. CDR3 length: 14 residues. V trimming: 5 bases; J trimming: 4 bases; junction bases outside the gene matches: 4. Germline V gives CDR1 MDHEN, CDR2 SYDVKM. The CDR3 DNA follows: TGTGCCAGCAGTAAACTAGCGGGAGTTTACGAGCAGTACTTC. It yields the protein CASSKLAGVYEQYF.

The chain combines TRBV11-2 with TRBJ1-2; a possible D gene is TRBD1 (6 bases). The CDR3 runs to 14 residues. Per germline, CDR1 SGHAT and CDR2 FQNNGV. The V end lost 5 bases, the J end lost 4 bases, and 14 bases lay between the germline ends. CDR3: CASSPSGGLYGYTF. The CDR3 region has the DNA TGTGCCAGCAGCCCATCGGGGGGCCTCTATGGCTACACCTTC.

The chain carries TRBV25-1 and TRBJ2-1; a possible D gene is TRBD2 (5 bases). CDR1 is MGHDK, CDR2 SYGVNS, per germline. V was shortened by 6 bases and J by 13 bases, with 19 bases between the two germline ends. This CDR3 has 13 residues. The CDR3 bases are TGTGCCAGCAGCCAAACGGGGAGTGGGGATCAGTTCTTC. Translating it yields CASSQTGSGDQFF.

This chain links TRBV6-6 with TRBJ1-2; no clear D. The CDR3 covers 15 residues. V was pared by 0 bases and J by 1 base, with 9 bases between. The germline V gene encodes CDR1 MNHNY and CDR2 SVGAGI (reference sequence). The CDR3 sequence: CASSYSLSGNYGYTF. The CDR3 coding sequence is TGTGCCAGCAGTTACTCCCTATCCGGTAACTATGGCTACACCTTC.

This sequence joins TRBV4-1 and TRBJ1-6; D uncertain. This CDR3 comprises 16 residues. V lost 4 bases to trimming and J lost 9 bases, with 19 bases between them. Germline CDR1 reads MGHRA; CDR2 reads YSYEKL. Written as DNA, the CDR3 is TGCGCCAGCAGCCCACAAGAAGGGAATAAAGGTTCACCCCTCCACTTT. Its translation: CASSPQEGNKGSPLHF.

The CDR3 region is CASSPFTAGGGYTF. CDR3 nucleotides: TGTGCCAGCAGTCCATTCACCGCGGGCGGAGGCTACACCTTC. The chain couples TRBV6-5 to TRBJ1-2; D call uncertain. V gave up 5 bases and J gave up 8 bases, with 18 bases separating them. The germline gives CDR1 MNHEY, CDR2 SVGAGI. There are 14 residues in the CDR3.

The chain carries TRBV19 and TRBJ1-5; TRBD1 might be the D (6 bases). The CDR3 covers 13 residues. Looked up from germline, CDR1 is LNHDA and CDR2 is SQIVND (reference sequence). V lost 5 bases to trimming and J lost 5 bases, with 10 bases between them. CDR3 bases: TGTGCCAGTAGTTTTGGGGGCGATCAGCCCCAGCATTTT. It specifies CASSFGGDQPQHF. The full variable domain, with the rest looked up from reference TRBV19 and TRBJ1-5, is DGGITQSPKYLFRKEGQNVTLSCEQNLNHDAMYWYRQDPGQGLRLIYYSQIVNDFQKGDIAEGYSVSREKKESFPLTVTSAQKNPTAFYLCASSFGGDQPQHFGDGTRLSIL.

V and J are TRBV9 and TRBJ2-1, with 8 bases lining up with TRBD2. The CDR3 totals 17 residues. V dropped 2 bases and J dropped 1; count of bases not matched to a gene: 8. Germline V gene sequence: CDR1 SGDLS, CDR2 YYNGEE. CDR3 residues: CASSVGGRTLSYNEQFF. The CDR3 bases are TGTGCCAGCAGCGTGGGCGGGAGGACCTTGTCCTACAATGAGCAGTTCTTC.

This clone was detected only a few times. The same CDR3 is also encoded by other DNA sequences in this sample. The chain is built from TRBV7-9 and TRBJ1-5; D is undetermined. CDR1 is SEHNR and CDR2 is FQNEAQ in the germline V gene (reference sequence). CDR3 length: 12 residues. V lost 1 base, J lost 3 bases, and 1 base lay in between. This chain's CDR3 is CASSLDNQPQHF. In DNA, the CDR3 is TGTGCCAGCAGCTTAGACAATCAGCCCCAGCATTTT.

A single count supports this clone. One end of the junction does not line up with germline, which may come from a read error. DNA for the CDR3: TGTGCCAGCCACATGAACAGTGAAGCTTTCTTT. It is translated as CASHMNSEAFF. The V call is TRBV28, the J call TRBJ1-1; D is ambiguous. The CDR3 is made up of 11 amino acids. Looked up from germline, CDR1 is MDHEN and CDR2 is SYDVKM.

This chain joins TRBV12-3 or TRBV12-4 and TRBJ1-1; D remains unclear. V lost 3 bases and J lost 1, with 6 bases in between. The CDR3 consists of 13 residues. The CDR3, as DNA: TGTGCCAGCAGTTTGGTATGGAACACTGAAGCTTTCTTT. Protein sequence: CASSLVWNTEAFF.

This clone appeared a few times. V is TRBV19 and J is TRBJ2-1; TRBD1 aligns across 7 bases. V trimming: 5 bases; J trimming: 5 bases; junction bases outside the gene matches: 3. CDR3 size: 13 residues. Germline CDR1 and CDR2: LNHDA and SQIVND (reference sequence). The CDR3 loop is CASSWTGDNEQFF. CDR3 DNA sequence: TGTGCCAGTAGTTGGACAGGCGACAATGAGCAGTTCTTC.

The rearrangement uses TRBV18 and TRBJ1-3, with a possible D match to TRBD1 (5 bases). Germline V gene lookup returns CDR1 KGHSH and CDR2 LQKENI. The V end lost 2 bases, the J end lost 3 bases, and 14 bases lay between the germline ends. The CDR3 consists of 16 residues. The CDR3 coding sequence is TGTGCCAGCTCACCAAATAACGGGGCTGATGGAAACACCATATATTTT. Residues: CASSPNNGADGNTIYF.

The V call is TRBV4-1, the J call TRBJ1-1; the D is unclear. The CDR3 runs to 14 residues. Trimming removed 1 base from V and 1 base from J, with 7 bases in between. Looked up from germline, CDR1 is MGHRA and CDR2 is YSYEKL. CDR3 amino acids: CASSQGAGNTEAFF. The CDR3 region has the DNA TGCGCCAGCAGCCAAGGTGCAGGGAACACTGAAGCTTTCTTT.

CDR3 residues: CASSLIGVLGDTQYF. In nucleotides, the CDR3 is TGTGCCAGCAGTTTAATCGGGGTGCTAGGAGATACGCAGTATTTT. The J gene is TRBJ2-3, the V gene TRBV27; possibly TRBD2 for D (5 bases). The CDR3 covers 15 residues. Germline assignment: CDR1 MNHEY and CDR2 SMNVEV (reference sequence). V lost 2 bases to trimming and J lost 5 bases, with 14 bases between them.